These T cell receptor beta chains were read from a single sample in a study of cytomegalovirus exposure and HLA in healthy donors. The assay was immunoSEQ multiplex PCR, and TCRdb's table has in-frame clones only and misses some. The sample holds 130,000 to 150,000 clones, roughly four fifths seen once. Sequenced material: PBMCs. All receptors come from a human donor in good health. The CDR3 runs from the conserved cysteine through the conserved F or W. D genes are given only for firm matches. Clone size, where shown, is once, few, many, or a class for clones that have expanded.

clone size: NA
V gene: TRBV4-1
D gene: NA
J gene: TRBJ2-2
CDR3 DNA: TGCGCCAGCAGCCAGACCACAGGGAGAGGCGGGGAGCTGTTTTTT
CDR3 protein: CASSQTTGRGGELFF

clone size: once
V gene: TRBV6-5
D gene: TRBD2
J gene: TRBJ2-7
CDR3 DNA: TGTGCCAGCAGTTACAACCGACTAGCGGCCTACGAGCAGTACTTC
CDR3 protein: CASSYNRLAAYEQYF

clone size: once
V gene: TRBV28
D gene: NA
J gene: TRBJ1-1
CDR3 DNA: TGTGCCAGCAGTCCGCTTGGAGGGAGTTACACTGAAGCTTTCTTT
CDR3 protein: CASSPLGGSYTEAFF

clone size: once
V gene: TRBV5-1
D gene: NA
J gene: TRBJ2-7
CDR3 DNA: TGCGCCAGCAGCACTACACCGGACTGGTACGAGCAGTACTTC
CDR3 protein: CASSTTPDWYEQYF

clone size: NA
V gene: TRBV7-3
D gene: NA
J gene: TRBJ2-1
CDR3 DNA: TGTGCCAGCGCAAGGAGCTCCTACAATGAGCAGTTCTTC
CDR3 protein: CASARSSYNEQFF

clone size: NA
V gene: TRBV6-1
D gene: NA
J gene: TRBJ1-1
CDR3 DNA: TGTGCCAGCAGTGAAGTTAAACAGGGCAGGGCTTTCTTT
CDR3 protein: CASSEVKQGRAFF

clone size: few
V gene: TRBV28
D gene: TRBD1
J gene: TRBJ1-6
CDR3 DNA: TGTGCCAGCAGTCCAATGGGACAGGTCCCGAACGATAATTCACCCCTCCACTTT
CDR3 protein: CASSPMGQVPNDNSPLHF

clone size: NA
V gene: TRBV28
D gene: TRBD1
J gene: TRBJ1-5
CDR3 DNA: TGTGCCAGCAGTTCCCCGGACAGGGTGCATCAGCCCCAGCATTTT
CDR3 protein: CASSSPDRVHQPQHF

clone size: NA
V gene: TRBV2
D gene: NA
J gene: TRBJ1-2
CDR3 DNA: TGTGCCAGCAGGGTGACAGGTTTTAATGGCTACACCTTC
CDR3 protein: CASRVTGFNGYTF

clone size: few
V gene: TRBV5-5
D gene: NA
J gene: TRBJ2-5
CDR3 DNA: TGTGCCAGCAGCCAATCGCTACAAGAGACCCAGTACTTC
CDR3 protein: CASSQSLQETQYF

clone size: NA
V gene: TRBV4-1
D gene: TRBD2
J gene: TRBJ2-7
CDR3 DNA: TGCGCCAGCAGCCAAGAATGGGGCGGGGGGGCCTACGAGCAGTACTTC
CDR3 protein: CASSQEWGGGAYEQYF

clone size: NA
V gene: TRBV29-1
D gene: TRBD1
J gene: TRBJ1-1
CDR3 DNA: TGCAGCGCTAAGACAGGGACGAACACTGAAGCTTTCTTT
CDR3 protein: CSAKTGTNTEAFF

clone size: few
V gene: TRBV4-2
D gene: NA
J gene: TRBJ2-2
CDR3 DNA: TGTGCCAGCAACCCGGGGAGAACGAACACCGGGGAGCTGTTTTTT
CDR3 protein: CASNPGRTNTGELFF

clone size: NA
V gene: TRBV21-1
D gene: NA
J gene: TRBJ1-1
CDR3 DNA: TGTGCCAGCAGCTATAGGACAGGGCGGACTGAAGCTTTCTTT
CDR3 protein: CASSYRTGRTEAFF

clone size: NA
V gene: TRBV11-2
D gene: NA
J gene: TRBJ2-5
CDR3 DNA: TGTGCCAGCAAAGGGGCGAAAGAGGCCCAGTACTTC
CDR3 protein: CASKGAKEAQYF

clone size: few
V gene: TRBV6-5
D gene: NA
J gene: TRBJ2-3
CDR3 DNA: TGTGCCAGCAGTTTGAAAGTAGACACAGATACGCAGTATTTT
CDR3 protein: CASSLKVDTDTQYF

clone size: NA
V gene: TRBV10-3
D gene: TRBD2
J gene: TRBJ2-5
CDR3 DNA: TGTGCCATCAGGCCGAGACTAGCGGATCAAGAGACCCAGTACTTC
CDR3 protein: CAIRPRLADQETQYF

clone size: few
V gene: TRBV28
D gene: NA
J gene: TRBJ2-7
CDR3 DNA: TGTGCCAGCAGTTTAGCCAGGAACGACGAGCAGTACTTC
CDR3 protein: CASSLARNDEQYF

clone size: once
V gene: TRBV7-9
D gene: NA
J gene: TRBJ2-3
CDR3 DNA: TGTGCCAGCAGCCCGGACAGACCCGCCACAGATACGCAGTATTTT
CDR3 protein: CASSPDRPATDTQYF

clone size: NA
V gene: TRBV9
D gene: TRBD2
J gene: TRBJ2-7
CDR3 DNA: TGTGCCAGCAGCCCTTCCACTAGCGGGAGGTACGAGCAGTACTTC
CDR3 protein: CASSPSTSGRYEQYF

clone size: once
V gene: TRBV6-5
D gene: NA
J gene: TRBJ1-5
CDR3 DNA: TGTGCCGCTGGCGGGGGGGCTCCGGCGTACCAGCATTTT
CDR3 protein: CAAGGGAPAYQHF

clone size: NA
V gene: TRBV7-6
D gene: TRBD1
J gene: TRBJ2-7
CDR3 DNA: TGTGCCAGCAGCTTACCCGGGACAGGGGGCCGCCTTCTCGAGCAGTACTTC
CDR3 protein: CASSLPGTGGRLLEQYF

clone size: NA
V gene: TRBV28
D gene: NA
J gene: TRBJ1-3
CDR3 DNA: TGTGCCAGCAGCCCCACAAACTCTGGAAACACCATATATTTT
CDR3 protein: CASSPTNSGNTIYF

clone size: once
V gene: TRBV13
D gene: NA
J gene: TRBJ2-3
CDR3 DNA: TGTGCCAGCAGCCTCACGGGTACGCAGTATTTT
CDR3 protein: CASSLTGTQYF

clone size: few
V gene: TRBV7-6
D gene: TRBD2
J gene: TRBJ2-5
CDR3 DNA: TGTGCCAGCAGCTTAGCCGCGGCGGGGGGGCTAGGGGAGACCCAGTACTTC
CDR3 protein: CASSLAAAGGLGETQYF

clone size: NA
V gene: TRBV4-1
D gene: NA
J gene: TRBJ2-2
CDR3 DNA: TGCGCCAGCATCCATCCTGGCGGGAGGGAGCTGTTTTTT
CDR3 protein: CASIHPGGRELFF

clone size: NA
V gene: TRBV6-5
D gene: TRBD2
J gene: TRBJ2-1
CDR3 DNA: TGTGCCAGCAGGCCTCGGGAGGTCTCCTACAATGAGCAGTTCTTC
CDR3 protein: CASRPREVSYNEQFF

clone size: NA
V gene: TRBV5-1
D gene: TRBD1
J gene: TRBJ1-1
CDR3 DNA: TGCGCCAGCAGCGCAGACAGGGGGCTCGACACTGAAGCTTTCTTT
CDR3 protein: CASSADRGLDTEAFF

clone size: NA
V gene: TRBV7-2
D gene: NA
J gene: TRBJ2-5
CDR3 DNA: TGTGCCAGCAGCTCGTCCCGAGCTCAAGAGACCCAGTACTTC
CDR3 protein: CASSSSRAQETQYF

clone size: NA
V gene: TRBV7-6
D gene: TRBD2
J gene: TRBJ2-2
CDR3 DNA: TGTGCCAGCAGCCACCCTAGCGGGAGGGCCGGGGAGCTGTTTTTT
CDR3 protein: CASSHPSGRAGELFF

clone size: NA
V gene: TRBV11-2
D gene: TRBD1
J gene: TRBJ2-7
CDR3 DNA: TGTGCCAGCAGCTCCTTTATGGGACAGGGTTACGAGCAGTACTTC
CDR3 protein: CASSSFMGQGYEQYF

clone size: NA
V gene: TRBV13
D gene: NA
J gene: TRBJ2-3
CDR3 DNA: TGTGCCAGCAGCACTCCCCTTGCAGATACGCAGTATTTT
CDR3 protein: CASSTPLADTQYF

clone size: NA
V gene: TRBV1
D gene: NA
J gene: TRBJ2-7
CDR3 DNA: NA
CDR3 protein: CTSSQVGQGTLYEQYF

clone size: NA
V gene: TRBV5-4
D gene: NA
J gene: TRBJ2-7
CDR3 DNA: TGTGCCAGCATCACTCACGACAGATTCACCTACGAGCAGTACTTC
CDR3 protein: CASITHDRFTYEQYF

clone size: once
V gene: TRBV7-9
D gene: NA
J gene: TRBJ2-7
CDR3 DNA: TGTGCCAGCAGTACAAGGGGGGGTCTCACCTCCTACGAGCAGTACTTC
CDR3 protein: CASSTRGGLTSYEQYF

clone size: once
V gene: TRBV27
D gene: TRBD1
J gene: TRBJ1-5
CDR3 DNA: TGTGCCAGCAGTCAGGGACAGGGGTGGGGTCAGCCCCAGCATTTT
CDR3 protein: CASSQGQGWGQPQHF

clone size: NA
V gene: TRBV28
D gene: NA
J gene: TRBJ2-5
CDR3 DNA: TGTGCCAGCAGCCCCCCCTCTCGGGAGACCCAGTACTTC
CDR3 protein: CASSPPSRETQYF

clone size: NA
V gene: TRBV27
D gene: NA
J gene: TRBJ2-1
CDR3 DNA: TGTGCCAGCAGTTTGAGGTCCTACAATGAGCAGTTCTTC
CDR3 protein: CASSLRSYNEQFF

clone size: NA
V gene: TRBV6-7
D gene: TRBD2
J gene: TRBJ2-1
CDR3 DNA: TGTGCCAACAGTTCGGGGACTAGCGACGATGAGCAGTTCTTC
CDR3 protein: CANSSGTSDDEQFF

clone size: NA
V gene: TRBV28
D gene: TRBD1
J gene: TRBJ2-6
CDR3 DNA: TGTGCCACCAAGGCCGGACAGGGGGCGCGAGGGGCCAACGTCCTGACTTTC
CDR3 protein: CATKAGQGARGANVLTF

clone size: NA
V gene: TRBV27
D gene: NA
J gene: TRBJ2-1
CDR3 DNA: TGTGCCAGCAGTTTTCGGCGGTACAATGAGCAGTTCTTC
CDR3 protein: CASSFRRYNEQFF

clone size: few
V gene: TRBV6-5
D gene: NA
J gene: TRBJ1-5
CDR3 DNA: TGTGCCAGCAGTCGAGGGGGGGCATTTGGGCAGCCCCAGCATTTT
CDR3 protein: CASSRGGAFGQPQHF

clone size: NA
V gene: TRBV19
D gene: NA
J gene: TRBJ1-1
CDR3 DNA: TGTGCCAGTAGTGCCGGGGGAGGCACTGAAGCTTTCTTT
CDR3 protein: CASSAGGGTEAFF

clone size: NA
V gene: TRBV9
D gene: NA
J gene: TRBJ1-2
CDR3 DNA: TGTGCCAGCAGCGCTTCCGGGACATTCAACTATGGCTACACCTTC
CDR3 protein: CASSASGTFNYGYTF

clone size: once
V gene: TRBV19
D gene: TRBD1
J gene: TRBJ1-4
CDR3 DNA: TGTGCCAGTACTCGGACAGGGATGGGGACAACTAATGAAAAACTGTTTTTT
CDR3 protein: CASTRTGMGTTNEKLFF

clone size: NA
V gene: TRBV5-4
D gene: NA
J gene: TRBJ2-1
CDR3 DNA: TGTGCCAGCAGCTTTGGCGGCAATGAGCAGTTCTTC
CDR3 protein: CASSFGGNEQFF

clone size: once
V gene: TRBV6-5
D gene: NA
J gene: TRBJ2-7
CDR3 DNA: TGTGCCAGCAGTTACTCGTCACAGGTAGACCACGAGCAGTACTTC
CDR3 protein: CASSYSSQVDHEQYF

clone size: NA
V gene: TRBV4-1
D gene: NA
J gene: TRBJ1-1
CDR3 DNA: TGCGCCAGCAGCCGAGGCCCGTGGACTGAAGCTTTCTTT
CDR3 protein: CASSRGPWTEAFF

clone size: few
V gene: TRBV15
D gene: TRBD2
J gene: TRBJ2-7
CDR3 DNA: TGTGCCACCAGCGTGGGACTACTTTACGAGCAGTACTTC
CDR3 protein: CATSVGLLYEQYF

clone size: NA
V gene: TRBV15
D gene: TRBD1
J gene: TRBJ2-6
CDR3 DNA: TGTGCCACCAGCAGATCTACAGGGGCGGTAGGGGCCAACGTCCTGACTTTC
CDR3 protein: CATSRSTGAVGANVLTF

clone size: NA
V gene: TRBV6-5
D gene: NA
J gene: TRBJ2-7
CDR3 DNA: TGTGCCAGCCAGGGGCTCTCCTACGAGCAGTACTTC
CDR3 protein: CASQGLSYEQYF

clone size: NA
V gene: TRBV5-4
D gene: NA
J gene: TRBJ2-1
CDR3 DNA: TGTGCCAGCAGCTTGGTTGCGGGGGCCCCCTACAATGAGCAGTTCTTC
CDR3 protein: CASSLVAGAPYNEQFF

clone size: NA
V gene: TRBV18
D gene: NA
J gene: TRBJ1-5
CDR3 DNA: TGTGCCAGCTCAGAGGCCAATCAGCCCCAGCATTTT
CDR3 protein: CASSEANQPQHF

clone size: NA
V gene: TRBV4-1
D gene: NA
J gene: TRBJ1-3
CDR3 DNA: TGCGCCAGCAGCCAAGGAGGGTTGCTCTCTGGAAACACCATATATTTT
CDR3 protein: CASSQGGLLSGNTIYF

clone size: few
V gene: TRBV2
D gene: TRBD2
J gene: TRBJ2-5
CDR3 DNA: TGTGCCAGCAGTCGGACTAGCGGGAGTGCACGGGAGACCCAGTACTTC
CDR3 protein: CASSRTSGSARETQYF